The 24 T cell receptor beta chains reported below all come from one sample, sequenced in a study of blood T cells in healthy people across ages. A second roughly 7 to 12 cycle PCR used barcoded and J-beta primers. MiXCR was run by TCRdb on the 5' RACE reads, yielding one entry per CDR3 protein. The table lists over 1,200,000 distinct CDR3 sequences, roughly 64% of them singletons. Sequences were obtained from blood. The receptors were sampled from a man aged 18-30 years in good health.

The CDR3 region has the DNA TGCAGTGCTAGTCGGGACAGGGGGTCCAGATACGAGCAGTACTTC. This codes for CSASRDRGSRYEQYF. V is TRBV20-1 and J is TRBJ2-5; 11 bases are a match to TRBD1. The J call may be mistaken, given a closer DNA end match to TRBJ2-7. CDR1 DFQATT and CDR2 SNEGSKA come from the germline V gene (reference sequence). The CDR3 totals 15 residues.

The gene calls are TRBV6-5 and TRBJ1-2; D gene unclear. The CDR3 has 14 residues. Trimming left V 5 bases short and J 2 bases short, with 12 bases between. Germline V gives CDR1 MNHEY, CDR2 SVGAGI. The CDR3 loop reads CASSRAGVNYGYTF. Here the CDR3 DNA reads TGTGCCAGCAGTCGGGCCGGTGTCAACTATGGCTACACCTTC.

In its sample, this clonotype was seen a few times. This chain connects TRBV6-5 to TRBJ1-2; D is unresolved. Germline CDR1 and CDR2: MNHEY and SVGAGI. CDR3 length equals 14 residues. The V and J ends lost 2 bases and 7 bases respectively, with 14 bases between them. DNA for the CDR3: TGTGCCAGCAGTTACCGGATCGTGGGTGGTGGCTACACCTTC. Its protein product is CASSYRIVGGGYTF.

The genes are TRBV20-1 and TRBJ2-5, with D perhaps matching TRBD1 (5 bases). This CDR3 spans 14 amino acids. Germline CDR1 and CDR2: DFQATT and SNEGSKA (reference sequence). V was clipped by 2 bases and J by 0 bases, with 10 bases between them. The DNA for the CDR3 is TGCAGTGCTAGATTCGCAGGGAACCAAGAGACCCAGTACTTC. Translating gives CSARFAGNQETQYF.

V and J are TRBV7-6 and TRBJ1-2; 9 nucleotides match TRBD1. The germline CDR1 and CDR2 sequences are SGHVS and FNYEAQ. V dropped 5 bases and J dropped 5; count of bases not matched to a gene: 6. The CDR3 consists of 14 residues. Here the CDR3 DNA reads TGTGCCAGCAGCCCAACAGGGGGCGAATATGGCTACACCTTC. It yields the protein CASSPTGGEYGYTF.

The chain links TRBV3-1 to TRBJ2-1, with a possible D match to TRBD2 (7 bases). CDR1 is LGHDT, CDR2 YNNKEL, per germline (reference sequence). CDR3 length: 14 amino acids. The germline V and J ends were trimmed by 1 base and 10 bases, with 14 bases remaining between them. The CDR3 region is CASSQALGGDEQFF. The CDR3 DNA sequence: TGTGCCAGCAGCCAAGCCCTAGGGGGGGACGAGCAGTTCTTC.

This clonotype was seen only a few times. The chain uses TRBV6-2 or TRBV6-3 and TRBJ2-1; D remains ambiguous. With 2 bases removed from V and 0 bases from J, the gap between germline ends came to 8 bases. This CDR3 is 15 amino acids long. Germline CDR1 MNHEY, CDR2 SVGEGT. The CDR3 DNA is TGTGCCAGCAGTTACGTAGATAGCTCCTACAATGAGCAGTTCTTC. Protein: CASSYVDSSYNEQFF.

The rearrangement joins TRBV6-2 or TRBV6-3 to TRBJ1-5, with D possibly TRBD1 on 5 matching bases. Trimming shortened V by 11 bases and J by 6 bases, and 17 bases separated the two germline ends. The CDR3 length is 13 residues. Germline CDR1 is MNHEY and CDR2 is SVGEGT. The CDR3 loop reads CAGGPGFRQPQHF. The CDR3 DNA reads TGTGCCGGGGGACCGGGATTCCGTCAGCCCCAGCATTTT.

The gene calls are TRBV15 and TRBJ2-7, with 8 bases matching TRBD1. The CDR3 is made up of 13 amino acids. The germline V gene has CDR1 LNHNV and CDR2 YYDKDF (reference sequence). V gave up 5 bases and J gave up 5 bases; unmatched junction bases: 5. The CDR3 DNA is TGTGCCACCAGCCTGGACAGGGCCCACGAGCAGTACTTC. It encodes CATSLDRAHEQYF.

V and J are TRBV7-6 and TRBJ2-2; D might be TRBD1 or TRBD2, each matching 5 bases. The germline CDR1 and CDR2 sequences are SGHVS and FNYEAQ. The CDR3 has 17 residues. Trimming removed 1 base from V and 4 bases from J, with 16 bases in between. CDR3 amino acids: CASSLGPGTVTTGELFF. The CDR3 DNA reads TGTGCCAGCAGCTTAGGCCCTGGGACGGTGACCACCGGGGAGCTGTTTTTT.

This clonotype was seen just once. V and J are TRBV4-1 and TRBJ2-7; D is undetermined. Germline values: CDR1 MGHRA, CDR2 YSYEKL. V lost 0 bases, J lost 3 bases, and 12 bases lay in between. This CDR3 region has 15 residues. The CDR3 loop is CASSQEDTDVYEQYF. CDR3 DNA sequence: TGCGCCAGCAGCCAAGAAGACACAGATGTCTACGAGCAGTACTTC.

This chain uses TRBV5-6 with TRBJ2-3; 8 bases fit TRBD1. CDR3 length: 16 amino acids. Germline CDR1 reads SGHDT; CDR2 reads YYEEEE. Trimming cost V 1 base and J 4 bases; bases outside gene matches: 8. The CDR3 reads CASSLSKGQVPDTQYF. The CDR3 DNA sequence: TGTGCCAGCAGCTTGAGTAAGGGACAGGTGCCAGATACGCAGTATTTT. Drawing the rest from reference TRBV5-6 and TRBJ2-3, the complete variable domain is DAGVTQSPTHLIKTRGQQVTLRCSPKSGHDTVSWYQQALGQGPQFIFQYYEEEERQRGNFPDRFSGHQFPNYSSELNVNALLLGDSALYLCASSLSKGQVPDTQYFGPGTRLTVL.

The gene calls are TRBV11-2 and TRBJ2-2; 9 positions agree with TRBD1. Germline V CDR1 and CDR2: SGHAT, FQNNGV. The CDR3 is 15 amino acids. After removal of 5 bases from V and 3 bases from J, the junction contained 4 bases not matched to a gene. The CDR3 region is CASSTGTGHTGELFF. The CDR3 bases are TGTGCCAGCAGCACCGGGACAGGGCACACCGGGGAGCTGTTTTTT.

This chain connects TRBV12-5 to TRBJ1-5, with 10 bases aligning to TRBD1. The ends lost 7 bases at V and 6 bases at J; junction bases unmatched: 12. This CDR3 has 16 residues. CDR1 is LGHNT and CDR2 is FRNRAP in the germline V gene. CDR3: CASARRDRGWPQPQHF. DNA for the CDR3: TGTGCTAGTGCCAGGCGGGACAGGGGTTGGCCTCAGCCCCAGCATTTT.

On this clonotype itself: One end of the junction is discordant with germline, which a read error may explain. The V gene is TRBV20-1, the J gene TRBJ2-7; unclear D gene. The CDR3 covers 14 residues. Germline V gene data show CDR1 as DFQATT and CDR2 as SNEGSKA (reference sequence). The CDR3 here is CSARSGESSYGQYF. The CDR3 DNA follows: TGCAGTGCTAGGTCCGGTGAAAGCTCCTACGGGCAGTACTTC.

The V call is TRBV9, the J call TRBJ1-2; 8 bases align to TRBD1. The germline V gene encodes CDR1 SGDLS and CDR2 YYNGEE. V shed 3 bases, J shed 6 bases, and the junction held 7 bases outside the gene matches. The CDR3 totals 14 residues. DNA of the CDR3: TGTGCCAGCAGCGGCTGGACAGGGCAAAATGGCTACACCTTC. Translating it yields CASSGWTGQNGYTF.

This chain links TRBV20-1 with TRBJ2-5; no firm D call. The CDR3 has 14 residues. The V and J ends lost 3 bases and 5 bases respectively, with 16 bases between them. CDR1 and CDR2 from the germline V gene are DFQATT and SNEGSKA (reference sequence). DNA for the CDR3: TGCAGTGCTAGCTGGGTCTACTCCGGCGAGACCCAGTACTTC. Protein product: CSASWVYSGETQYF.

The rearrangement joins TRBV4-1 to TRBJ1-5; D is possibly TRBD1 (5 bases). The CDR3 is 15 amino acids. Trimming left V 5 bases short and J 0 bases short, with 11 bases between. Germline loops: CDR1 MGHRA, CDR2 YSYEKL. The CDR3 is CASSSGPHSNQPQHF. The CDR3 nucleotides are TGCGCCAGCAGCTCGGGGCCTCATAGCAATCAGCCCCAGCATTTT.

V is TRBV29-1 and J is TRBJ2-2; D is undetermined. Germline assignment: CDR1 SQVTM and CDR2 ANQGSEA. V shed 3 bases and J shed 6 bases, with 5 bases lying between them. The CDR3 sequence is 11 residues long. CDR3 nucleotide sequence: TGCAGCGTTGATTCTTCCGGGGAGCTGTTTTTT. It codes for CSVDSSGELFF.

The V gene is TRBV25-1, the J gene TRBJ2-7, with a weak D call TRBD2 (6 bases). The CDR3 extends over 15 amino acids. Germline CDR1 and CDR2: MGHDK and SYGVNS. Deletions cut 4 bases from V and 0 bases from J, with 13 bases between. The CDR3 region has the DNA TGTGCCAGCAGTGGGCTAGCGAGCCTCTCCTACGAGCAGTACTTC. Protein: CASSGLASLSYEQYF.

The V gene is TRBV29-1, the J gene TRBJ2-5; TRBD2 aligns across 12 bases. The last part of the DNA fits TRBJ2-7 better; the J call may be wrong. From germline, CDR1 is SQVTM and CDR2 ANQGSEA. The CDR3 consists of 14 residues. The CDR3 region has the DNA TGCAGCGTTCCCCTGACTAGCGGGGGATACGAGCAGTACTTC. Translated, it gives CSVPLTSGGYEQYF.

This chain's CDR3 is CASSELGPVSPLHF. The CDR3 nucleotides read TGTGCCAGCAGTGAATTGGGTCCGGTGTCACCCCTCCACTTT. The chain uses TRBV2 and TRBJ1-6; no firm D call. The V gene lost 2 bases and the J gene lost 10 bases, with 12 bases spanning the gap. The CDR3 loop spans 14 amino acids. Per the germline V gene, CDR1 is SNHLY and CDR2 is FYNNEI.

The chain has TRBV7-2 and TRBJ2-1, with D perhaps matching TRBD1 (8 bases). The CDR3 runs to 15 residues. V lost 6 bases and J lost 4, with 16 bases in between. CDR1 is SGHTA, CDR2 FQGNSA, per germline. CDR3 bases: TGTGCCAGCAGTTCACAGGGGGGGCGGTACAATGAGCAGTTCTTC. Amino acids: CASSSQGGRYNEQFF.

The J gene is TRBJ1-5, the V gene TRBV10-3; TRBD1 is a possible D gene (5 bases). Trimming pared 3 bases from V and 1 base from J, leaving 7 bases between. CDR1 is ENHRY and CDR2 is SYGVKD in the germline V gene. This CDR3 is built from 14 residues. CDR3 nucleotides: TGTGCCATCAGTGAAAGACAGAGCAATCAGCCCCAGCATTTT. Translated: CAISERQSNQPQHF.